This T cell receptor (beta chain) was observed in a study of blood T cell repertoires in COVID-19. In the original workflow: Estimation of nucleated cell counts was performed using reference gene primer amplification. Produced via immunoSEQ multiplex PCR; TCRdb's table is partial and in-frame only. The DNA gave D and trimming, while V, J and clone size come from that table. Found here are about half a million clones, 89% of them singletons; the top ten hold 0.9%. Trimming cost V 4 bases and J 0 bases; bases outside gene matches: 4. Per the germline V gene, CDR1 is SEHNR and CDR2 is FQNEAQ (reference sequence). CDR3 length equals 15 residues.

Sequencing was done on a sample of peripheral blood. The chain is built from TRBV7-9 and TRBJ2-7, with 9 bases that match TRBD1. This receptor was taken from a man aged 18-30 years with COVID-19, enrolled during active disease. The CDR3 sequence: CASSSRDRDSYEQYF. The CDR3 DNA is TGTGCCAGCAGCTCCCGGGACAGGGACTCCTACGAGCAGTACTTC.